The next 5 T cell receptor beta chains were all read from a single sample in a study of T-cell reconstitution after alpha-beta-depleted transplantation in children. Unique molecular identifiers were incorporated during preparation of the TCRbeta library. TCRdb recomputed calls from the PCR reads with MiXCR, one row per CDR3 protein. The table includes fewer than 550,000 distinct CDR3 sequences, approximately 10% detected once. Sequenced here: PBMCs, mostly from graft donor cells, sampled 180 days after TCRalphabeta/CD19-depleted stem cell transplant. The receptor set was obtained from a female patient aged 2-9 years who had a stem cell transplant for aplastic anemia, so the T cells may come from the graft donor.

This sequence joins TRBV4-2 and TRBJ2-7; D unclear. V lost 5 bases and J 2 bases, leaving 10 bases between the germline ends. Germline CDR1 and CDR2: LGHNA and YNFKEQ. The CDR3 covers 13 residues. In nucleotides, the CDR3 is TGTGCCAGCAGCTCCGGACCCGCCTACGAGCAGTACTTC. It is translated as CASSSGPAYEQYF.

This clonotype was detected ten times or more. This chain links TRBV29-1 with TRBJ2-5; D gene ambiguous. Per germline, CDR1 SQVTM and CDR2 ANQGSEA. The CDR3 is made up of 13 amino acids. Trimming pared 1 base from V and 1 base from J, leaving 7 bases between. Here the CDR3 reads CSVEGAAQETQYF. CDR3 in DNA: TGCAGCGTTGAAGGGGCAGCCCAAGAGACCCAGTACTTC.

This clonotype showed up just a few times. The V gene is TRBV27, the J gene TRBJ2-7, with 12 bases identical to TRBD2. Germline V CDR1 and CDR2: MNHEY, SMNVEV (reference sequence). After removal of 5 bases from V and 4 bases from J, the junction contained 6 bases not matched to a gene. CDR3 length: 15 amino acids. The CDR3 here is CASSPSTSGRYEQYF. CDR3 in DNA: TGTGCCAGCAGTCCCTCCACTAGCGGGAGGTACGAGCAGTACTTC.

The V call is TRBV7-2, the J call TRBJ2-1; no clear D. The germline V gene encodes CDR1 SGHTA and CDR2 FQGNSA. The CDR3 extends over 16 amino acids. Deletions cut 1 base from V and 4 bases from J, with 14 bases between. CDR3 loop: CASSLERQIIYNEQFF. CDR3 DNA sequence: TGTGCCAGCAGCTTAGAGAGGCAGATTATATACAATGAGCAGTTCTTC.

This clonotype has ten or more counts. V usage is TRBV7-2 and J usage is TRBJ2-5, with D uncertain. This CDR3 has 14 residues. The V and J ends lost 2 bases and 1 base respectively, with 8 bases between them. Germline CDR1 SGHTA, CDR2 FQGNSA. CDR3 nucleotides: TGTGCCAGCAGCTTAAGTCAGGTCCAAGAGACCCAGTACTTC. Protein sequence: CASSLSQVQETQYF.